This TCR beta chain was recorded in a study of T cell responses to AZD1222 COVID-19 vaccine. As concerns this clone: Its specificity is unknown.

Germline V CDR1 and CDR2: SGHTA, FQGTGA. The CDR3 extends over 15 amino acids. Trimming cost V 0 bases and J 3 bases, with 8 bases left between them. Study findings and constraints: Nearly half of unique spike-specific TCRs reportedly avoided B.1.351 and B.1.1.7 mutated regions. The donor cohort was predominantly white British with a female majority, and clonal diversity may have been underestimated. No day 14 peak samples; only post-peak repertoires were characterized.

The table came from immunoSEQ multiplex PCR; TCRdb's copy has only in-frame clones and leaves some out. The sample lists around 170,000 clones, roughly 90% occurring once. The sample here was peripheral blood, taken on day 0 of AZD1222 vaccination. This sequence joins TRBV7-3 and TRBJ2-2; D may correspond to TRBD1 or TRBD2 (5 bases each). This receptor was identified in an adult in good health. The CDR3 is CASSLTRDDTGELFF. The DNA for the CDR3 is TGTGCCAGCAGCTTAACCCGGGACGACACCGGGGAGCTGTTTTTT.